Listed below are T cell receptor beta chains from one sample, sequenced in a study of blood T cells in healthy people across ages. MiXCR, run by TCRdb on the 5' RACE reads, gives a single entry per CDR3 protein. The table has around 1,000,000 distinct CDR3 sequences, approximately 26% seen once. These data are also associated with another study on T cells of mothers and their children.

Sequenced sample: blood. Every receptor here comes from a girl aged 2 to 10 in good health. Both conserved end residues are part of each CDR3. The D gene is left open where the match is weak. Rows may omit the clone size; those that give it use once, few, many or a size class.

TRBJ1-6 | 18 | . | TRBV20-1 | . | TGCAGTGCTAGAGGGGCAAGCGGTCGGAGCTCCTATAATTCACCCCTCCACTTT | CSARGASGRSSYNSPLHF
TRBJ2-7 | 14 | . | TRBV27 | . | TGTGCCAGCAGTTGGACATTCGGCACCTACGAGCAGTACTTC | CASSWTFGTYEQYF
TRBJ2-2 | 15 | . | TRBV4-1 | TRBD1 | TGCGCCAGCTCCGCTCCGGGACAGTTGACCGGGGAGCTGTTTTTT | CASSAPGQLTGELFF
TRBJ2-7 | 13 | few | TRBV6-6 | . | TGTGCCAGCGGTACTAGGGGGGCTTACGAGCAGTACTTC | CASGTRGAYEQYF
TRBJ2-1 | 16 | few | TRBV11-3 | . | TGTGCCAGCAGCCCAGCGAGAAGCGCCGATTTCAATGAGCAGTTCTTC | CASSPARSADFNEQFF
TRBJ2-2 | 13 | . | TRBV7-2 | . | TGTGCCAGCACCAAGGGTTGGGGCGGGGAGCTGTTTTTT | CASTKGWGGELFF
TRBJ2-1 | 13 | few | TRBV20-1 | TRBD2 | TGCAGTGCCGTCGGCGGGAGCTACAATGAGCAGTTCTTC | CSAVGGSYNEQFF
TRBJ2-7 | 15 | . | TRBV3-1 | TRBD2 | TGTGCCGGCAGCCAAGGACTAGCTATTTCCTACGAGCAGTACTTC | CAGSQGLAISYEQYF
TRBJ2-7 | 15 | . | TRBV4-2 | TRBD2 | TGTGCCAGCAGCCAATCAACTAGCGAACGTCTTAAGCAGTACTTC | CASSQSTSERLKQYF
TRBJ2-3 | 15 | . | TRBV7-6 | . | TGTGCCAGCAGCTTGGGGTACACTAGCACAGATACGCAGTATTTT | CASSLGYTSTDTQYF
TRBJ2-3 | 14 | few | TRBV6-1 | . | TGTGCCAGCAGTGAAGCCAGTGGAGCAGATACGCAGTATTTT | CASSEASGADTQYF
TRBJ2-5 | 16 | . | TRBV11-2 | . | TGTGCCAGCAGCTCAGACAGGGAGGACAGCCAAGAGACCCAGTACTTC | CASSSDREDSQETQYF
TRBJ2-1 | 14 | few | TRBV28 | . | TGTGCCAGCAGTTTAACGGGGGCAAACAATGAGCAGTTCTTC | CASSLTGANNEQFF
TRBJ2-7 | 14 | few | TRBV4-2 | . | TGTGCCAGCAGCCAAGGGGCCAGCGCTTACGAGCAGTACTTC | CASSQGASAYEQYF
TRBJ2-1 | 15 | few | TRBV6-5 | TRBD2 | TGTGCCAGCGGGGAGGGGCTCTTCTCCTACAATGAGCAGTTCTTC | CASGEGLFSYNEQFF
TRBJ2-3 | 15 | few | TRBV4-1 | . | TGCGCCAGCAGCCAAGAAAGTCCGGTTTTTTCGTTTCCGTATTTT | CASSQESPVFSFPYF
TRBJ2-5 | 14 | . | TRBV19 | . | TGTGCCAGTAGTACATTGGACCGGGAAGAGACCCAGTACTTC | CASSTLDREETQYF
TRBJ1-2 | 16 | . | TRBV7-2 | . | TGTGCCAGCAGCTCGGGGGTGGCCAGTGGCAACTATGGCTACACCTTC | CASSSGVASGNYGYTF
TRBJ2-7 | 16 | few | TRBV6-2/TRBV6-3 | TRBD1 | TGTGCCAGCAGTTACTGGAACGCGGGACAGGGTAGCGAGCAGTACTTC | CASSYWNAGQGSEQYF
TRBJ2-7 | 13 | . | TRBV20-1 | . | TGCAGCGCTATCCCGGACATCTCCTACGAGCAGTACTTC | CSAIPDISYEQYF
TRBJ1-5 | 17 | few | TRBV5-6 | TRBD1 | TGTGCCAGCAGCCTCCACGGCACACAGGGGCCCGGTCAGCCCCAGCATTTT | CASSLHGTQGPGQPQHF
TRBJ2-3 | 10 | few | TRBV20-1 | . | TGCAGTCTCGACACAGATACGCAGTATTTT | CSLDTDTQYF
TRBJ2-4 | 14 | few | TRBV6-1 | . | TGTGCCAGCCGCGACGTACTAGCCAAAAGCATTCAGTACTTC | CASRDVLAKSIQYF
TRBJ1-2 | 13 | . | TRBV6-5 | TRBD1 | TGTGCCAGCAGTGTGGACAGGACCTATGGCTACACCTTC | CASSVDRTYGYTF
TRBJ2-7 | 13 | . | TRBV11-2 | . | TGTGCCAGCAGCTCTATACCCTCAGGGGCAGGGGACTTC | CASSSIPSGAGDF
TRBJ2-2 | 14 | . | TRBV29-1 | . | TGCAGCGCTATGAGGACAGCGAACACCGGGGAGCTGTTTTTT | CSAMRTANTGELFF
TRBJ2-1 | 14 | . | TRBV2 | . | TGTGCCAGCAGTGGAGACCTCTCCTACAATGAGCAGTTCTTC | CASSGDLSYNEQFF
TRBJ2-5 | 15 | few | TRBV7-6 | TRBD1 | TGTGCCAGCAGCGCCCGGGGACAGGGGGAAGAGACCCAGTACTTC | CASSARGQGEETQYF
TRBJ2-7 | 15 | few | TRBV5-6 | . | TGTGCCAGCAGCTTGGCCGGACAACCACTTTACGAGCAGTACTTC | CASSLAGQPLYEQYF
TRBJ2-4 | 16 | many | TRBV5-1 | TRBD1 | TGCGCCAGCAGCCCAGGACAGGGAGTAGCCAAAAACATTCAGTACTTC | CASSPGQGVAKNIQYF
TRBJ2-1 | 16 | few | TRBV7-9 | . | TGTGCCAGCAGCTTAGCAGGGCGCGGGGGCATCAATGAGCAGTTCTTC | CASSLAGRGGINEQFF
TRBJ2-5 | 15 | . | TRBV15 | TRBD2 | TGTGCCACCAGCTCTTCGGCCACTAGCGTGCAGACCCAGTACTTC | CATSSSATSVQTQYF
TRBJ2-5 | 15 | . | TRBV19 | . | TGTGCCAGTAGTAAAGATTTCTCGAGGGCTGAGACCCAGTACTTC | CASSKDFSRAETQYF
TRBJ1-1 | 16 | . | TRBV18 | TRBD1 | TGTGCCAGCTCACAGACAGGGGTGTCCCTGAACACTGAAGCTTTCTTT | CASSQTGVSLNTEAFF
TRBJ2-5 | 14 | few | TRBV5-1 | . | TGCGCCAGCAGCTCGTACACAAACCAAGAGACCCAGTACTTC | CASSSYTNQETQYF
TRBJ1-4 | 20 | few | TRBV28 | TRBD1 | TGTGCCAGCAGCGCAATCATGGACAGGAGATCAATTGCAACTAATGAAAAACTGTTTTTT | CASSAIMDRRSIATNEKLFF
TRBJ2-3 | 14 | . | TRBV24-1 | . | TGTGCCACCAGTGATCCCAATAGGGGCAATACGCAGTATTTT | CATSDPNRGNTQYF
TRBJ2-7 | 13 | . | TRBV10-3 | . | TGTGCCAGCAGTGTGGCGGTTACCTACGAGCAGTACTTC | CASSVAVTYEQYF
TRBJ2-2 | 15 | . | TRBV27 | . | TGTGCCAGCAGTTTATCTAGCGGAAACACCGGGGAGCTGTTTTTT | CASSLSSGNTGELFF
TRBJ2-5 | 16 | . | TRBV6-5 | . | TGTGCCAGCAGTTACTCGTCAGGGGTGGGACAAGAGACCCAGTACTTC | CASSYSSGVGQETQYF
TRBJ2-2 | 15 | . | TRBV4-3 | . | TGCGCCAGCAGCCAAGATGCCCAGGGGCACGGGGAGCTGTTTTTT | CASSQDAQGHGELFF
TRBJ2-5 | 15 | . | TRBV6-1 | . | TGTGCCAGCAGCCCCGGGGTGGGCCTACAAGAGACCCAGTACTTC | CASSPGVGLQETQYF
TRBJ2-7 | 13 | few | TRBV20-1 | TRBD2 | TGCAGTGCTAGATCGGGACTAGCGGTCGAGCAGTACTTC | CSARSGLAVEQYF
TRBJ1-1 | 13 | few | TRBV11-2 | . | TGTGCCAGCAGCGTCGACGGGAACACTGAAGCTTTCTTT | CASSVDGNTEAFF
TRBJ2-2 | 13 | . | TRBV7-2 | TRBD2 | TGTGCCAGCCAAGGACTAGCGACCGGGGAGCTGTTTTTT | CASQGLATGELFF
TRBJ2-1 | 14 | few | TRBV20-1 | . | TGCAGTGTTCCAAACGTGGGGCCCTACAATGAGCAGTTCTTC | CSVPNVGPYNEQFF
TRBJ2-3 | 16 | . | TRBV6-6 | TRBD2 | TGTGCCAGCAGTCCTTGGACTAGCGGGGGGGCAGATACGCAGTATTTT | CASSPWTSGGADTQYF